This T cell receptor (beta chain) was captured by sequencing in a study of blood T cell repertoires in COVID-19 (dated by TCRdb to between 2020 and 2021). About the full investigation: The collaborator samples originated in the United States, Italy and Spain and spanned the acute and convalescent phases of COVID-19. The material from the prospective study consisted of cDNA or gDNA derived from T cells, B-cell-depleted T cells, or PBMCs. The dataset comprised deeply sampled blood TCRbeta repertoires from subjects exposed to, actively infected with, or recovered from COVID-19. The repertoires were released in a freely available public database intended as a resource for research on the immune response to SARS-CoV-2. Samples came from the ongoing ImmuneRACE study (first 160 participants) plus 1,254 subjects from 6 global collaborators. A de-identified subject ID, COVID-19 status, age in years and sex were almost always included in the sample metadata. Where HLA class I and class II types were available, the types were taken from metadata supplied by the sample provider, not from assay-based typing. The study at large found these results: The amount of clinical and demographic metadata varied by source and participant and was provided uncurated.

CDR1 and CDR2 (SGHTA, FQGNSA) derive from the germline V gene. V is cut by 4 bases and J by 2 bases, and the space between the germline ends is 15 bases. Spanning cysteine to phenylalanine, the CDR3 consists of 16 amino acids. The kept DNA is CDR3 alone, 48 bases in frame from the first base. TCRbeta CDR3 regions were amplified from genomic DNA using the immunoSEQ Assay, a bias-controlled multiplex PCR. The authors' pipeline ran thus. The number of nucleated cells in each sample was estimated from the amplification of reference gene primers within the assay. To quantify the absolute abundance of each unique TCRbeta CDR3 rearrangement, sequence reads were collapsed and filtered. For each sample, productive Simpson clonality was calculated as the square root of Simpson's diversity index across productive rearrangements. The table comes from immuneACCESS by way of TCRdb, which keeps in-frame sequences with V and J called. Part of the clones is missing from these tables; in studies checked, under half for an unresolved V gene and the rest for unknown reasons. That table gives V, J and clone size, and the DNA gave D and trimming. The sample contains roughly 200,000 clones, about 85% of them found a single time. Roughly 10% of the sample is taken by the ten largest.

At one collaborating source in Seattle, patients were enrolled during active infection and were followed longitudinally through the course of disease. Each collaborating institution followed its own protocols to collect whole blood in K2EDTA tubes. For TCRbeta analysis, collaborator samples were shipped as frozen whole blood, as isolated PBMCs, or as DNA extracted from either sample type. Notes on this clone: Its antigen is still unknown. No much larger clonotype is one base removed from it; base qualities were not supplied.

Rearrangement joined TRBV7-2 to TRBJ1-5; a tentative D call is TRBD1 (6 bases match). The source of this sequence is a woman aged 50 to 60 with COVID-19, enrolled during active disease. Input material: peripheral blood. Read as DNA, the sequence is TGTGCCAGCAGCTCCTCAGGGGCGGGGGGCAATCAGCCCCAGCATTTT. It translates to CASSSSGAGGNQPQHF.